The TCR beta chain under discussion was sequenced for a study of OX40 agonist ivuxolimab in advanced cancers. Background on the study: Dose-escalation cases comprised hepatocellular carcinoma, melanoma, renal cell or head and neck cancer. Age averaged 60 years (range roughly 23 to 90), and 82.7% were male. Study-wide results and caveats: Low normalized T-cell clonal expansion was additionally recorded for some nonresponders. On average, CD8+ T cells showed a greater number of expanded clones than CD4+.

The protocol was immunoSEQ multiplex PCR, while the TCRdb copy is restricted to in-frame clones and leaves out a portion. The sample holds 50,000 or so clones, roughly 90% seen once. The CDR3 length is 14 residues. CDR1 and CDR2 (germline): LNHDA, SQIVND (reference sequence). The ends lost 3 bases at V and 3 bases at J; junction bases unmatched: 3. In the case of this clone: Its antigen is as yet unknown.

The receptor was derived from an adult with an advanced solid tumor such as melanoma, head and neck, liver or kidney cancer. The V call is TRBV19, the J call TRBJ1-1; 8 nucleotides match TRBD1. The starting material was CD4+ or CD8+ T cells sorted from blood, obtained in a trial of the OX40 agonist ivuxolimab. DNA for the CDR3: TGTGCCAGTAGTATCAGGGGGCAATACACTGAAGCTTTCTTT. It translates to CASSIRGQYTEAFF.